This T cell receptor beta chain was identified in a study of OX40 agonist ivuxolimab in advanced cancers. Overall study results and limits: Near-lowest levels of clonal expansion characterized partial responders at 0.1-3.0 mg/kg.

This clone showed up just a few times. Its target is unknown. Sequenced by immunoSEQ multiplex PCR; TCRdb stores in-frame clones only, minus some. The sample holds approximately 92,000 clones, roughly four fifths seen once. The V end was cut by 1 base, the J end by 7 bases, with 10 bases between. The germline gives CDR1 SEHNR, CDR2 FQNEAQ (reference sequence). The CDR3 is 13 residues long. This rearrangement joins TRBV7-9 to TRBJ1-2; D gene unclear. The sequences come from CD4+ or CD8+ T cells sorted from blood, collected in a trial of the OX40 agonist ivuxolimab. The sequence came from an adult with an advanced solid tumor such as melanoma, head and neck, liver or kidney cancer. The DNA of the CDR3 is TGTGCCAGCAGCTTAGGGCAAGGCGCTGGCTACACCTTC. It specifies CASSLGQGAGYTF. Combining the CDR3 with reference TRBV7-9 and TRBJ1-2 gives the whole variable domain DTGVSQNPRHKITKRGQNVTFRCDPISEHNRLYWYRQTLGQGPEFLTYFQNEAQLEKSRLLSDRFSAERPKGSFSTLEIQRTEQGDSAMYLCASSLGQGAGYTFGSGTRLTVV.